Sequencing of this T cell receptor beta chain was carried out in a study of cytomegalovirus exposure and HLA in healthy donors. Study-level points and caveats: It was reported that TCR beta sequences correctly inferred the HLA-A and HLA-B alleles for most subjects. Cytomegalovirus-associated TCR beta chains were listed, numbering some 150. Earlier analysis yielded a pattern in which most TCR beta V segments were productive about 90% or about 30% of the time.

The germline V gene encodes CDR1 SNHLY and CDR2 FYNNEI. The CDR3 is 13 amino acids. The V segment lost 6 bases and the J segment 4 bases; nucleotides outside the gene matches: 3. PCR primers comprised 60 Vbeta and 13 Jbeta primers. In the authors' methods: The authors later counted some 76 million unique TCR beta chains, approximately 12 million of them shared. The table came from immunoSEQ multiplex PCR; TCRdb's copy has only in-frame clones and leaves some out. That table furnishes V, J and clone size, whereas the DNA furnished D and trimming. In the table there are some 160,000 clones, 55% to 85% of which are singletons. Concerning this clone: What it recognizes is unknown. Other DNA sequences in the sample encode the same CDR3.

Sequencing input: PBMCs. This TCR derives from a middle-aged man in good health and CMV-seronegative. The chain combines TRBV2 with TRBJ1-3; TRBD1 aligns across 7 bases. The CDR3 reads CASRTGAGNTIYF. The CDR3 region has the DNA TGTGCCAGCAGAACAGGGGCGGGAAACACCATATATTTT.